The 2 T cell receptor beta chains below were found in one sample sequenced in a study of graft-versus-host responses after intestinal transplantation. The method was immunoSEQ multiplex PCR; TCRdb's version includes in-frame clones alone and lacks a portion of them. Among around 120,000 clones listed, 85% to 95% were seen once. For these TCRs, the target antigens are not known. The specimen was unstimulated CD4+ T cells sorted from spleen or lymph node cells, collected before intestinal transplant. These receptors all come from a human donor who received an intestinal transplant.

The chain recombines TRBV11-2 with TRBJ2-1, with D hard to call. Per germline, CDR1 SGHAT and CDR2 FQNNGV. The CDR3 runs to 14 residues. V lost 0 bases and J 8 bases, leaving 11 bases between the germline ends. CDR3 DNA sequence: TGTGCCAGCAGCTTAGATGCCCGGAGACATGAGCAGTTCTTC. Translating it yields CASSLDARRHEQFF.

The rearrangement links TRBV5-1 to TRBJ2-7, with D hard to call. This CDR3 is 15 amino acids long. V gave up 4 bases and J gave up 2 bases, with 16 bases separating them. Germline-derived CDR1 and CDR2 are SGHRS and YFSETQ. The CDR3 DNA sequence: TGCGCCAGCAGCCGAGGCACAGAATCTGCCTACGAGCAGTACTTC. Translating it yields CASSRGTESAYEQYF.